Below are 16 T cell receptor beta chains sequenced from a single sample in a study of T cell repertoires in aging, cancer and after chemotherapy. Peripheral blood genomic DNA, not sorted cells or RNA, was the template. Rearranged V-D-J TRB sequences were amplified with a mixed TRB-A/B primer pool. Via MiXCR, TCRdb re-called the multiplex PCR reads, giving one row per CDR3 protein. The sample carries 9,500 to 11,000 distinct CDR3 sequences, about 45% recorded once. The sequenced sample consisted of blood. These receptors came from a human donor in good health.

There are a few counts of this clonotype. The chain links TRBV10-3 to TRBJ2-3; 14 bases map to TRBD2. The trim removed 8 bases at V and 4 bases at J, leaving 5 bases unmatched. CDR1 is ENHRY and CDR2 is SYGVKD in the germline V gene. The CDR3 loop spans 15 amino acids. The CDR3 reads CAIGGTSGSSDTQYF. CDR3 coding DNA: TGTGCCATCGGTGGGACTAGCGGGAGTTCAGATACGCAGTATTTT.

The CDR3 region is CASSIDGSGKYGYTF. The CDR3 nucleotides are TGTGCCAGTAGTATCGATGGTTCAGGGAAGTATGGCTACACCTTC. The V gene is TRBV19, the J gene TRBJ1-2, with D possibly TRBD1 on 5 matching bases. The CDR3 covers 15 residues. Germline V gene data show CDR1 as LNHDA and CDR2 as SQIVND (reference sequence). Trimming took off 3 bases at V and 5 bases at J, with 16 bases between the two ends.

The gene calls are TRBV6-5 and TRBJ1-5, with 7 positions matching TRBD1. This CDR3 comprises 16 residues. CDR1 is MNHEY, CDR2 SVGAGI, per germline. V gave up 6 bases and J gave up 0 bases; unmatched junction bases: 8. The CDR3 DNA sequence: TGTGCCAGCAGGGGACAGAGCTATTATAGCAATCAGCCCCAGCATTTT. Translation gives CASRGQSYYSNQPQHF.

The chain joins TRBV6-2 or TRBV6-3 to TRBJ1-4; D is ambiguous. This CDR3 has 12 residues. Germline CDR1 is MNHEY and CDR2 is SVGEGT. V lost 6 bases and J 8 bases, leaving 10 bases between the germline ends. CDR3: CASSSSGEKLFF. CDR3 DNA sequence: TGTGCCAGCAGCTCCTCCGGGGAAAAACTGTTTTTT.

This chain connects TRBV29-1 to TRBJ2-2, with D unclear. The germline V and J ends were trimmed by 4 bases and 5 bases, with 14 bases remaining between them. Germline CDR1 and CDR2: SQVTM and ANQGSEA. The CDR3 is made up of 14 amino acids. The CDR3 protein is CSVGKSSDTGELFF. The DNA of the CDR3 is TGCAGCGTTGGAAAATCGAGTGATACCGGGGAGCTGTTTTTT.

This chain connects TRBV19 to TRBJ2-3; D is ambiguous. The V end lost 5 bases, the J end lost 2 bases, and 14 bases lay between the germline ends. CDR3 length: 15 amino acids. CDR1 LNHDA and CDR2 SQIVND come from the germline V gene (reference sequence). As DNA, the CDR3 is TGTGCCAGTAGTGCTGGCCAGCCCTTCACAGATACGCAGTATTTT. This encodes CASSAGQPFTDTQYF. The entire variable domain, with the rest obtained from reference TRBV19 and TRBJ2-3, is as follows: DGGITQSPKYLFRKEGQNVTLSCEQNLNHDAMYWYRQDPGQGLRLIYYSQIVNDFQKGDIAEGYSVSREKKESFPLTVTSAQKNPTAFYLCASSAGQPFTDTQYFGPGTRLTVL.

CDR3 protein: CAWRLWAEAFF. CDR3 DNA sequence: TGTGCCTGGAGATTGTGGGCTGAAGCTTTCTTT. The chain combines TRBV30 with TRBJ1-1; D ambiguous. The CDR3 extends over 11 amino acids. Germline V gene sequence: CDR1 GTSNPN, CDR2 SVGIG (reference sequence). The V end lost 3 bases, the J end lost 6 bases, and 8 bases lay between the germline ends.

The chain couples TRBV12-3 or TRBV12-4 to TRBJ2-7; 12 positions match TRBD2. The J call may be incorrect, as the DNA end agrees better with TRBJ2-5. The length of the CDR3 is 14 residues. In nucleotides, the CDR3 is TGTGCCAGCAGGCCTAGCGGGAGGGGAGAGACCCAGTACTTC. This translates into CASRPSGRGETQYF.

The chain joins TRBV19 to TRBJ1-2; 7 nucleotides align to TRBD1. CDR1 LNHDA and CDR2 SQIVND come from the germline V gene (reference sequence). The length of the CDR3 is 13 residues. Trimming took 7 bases from V and 7 from J; bases not matched to a gene: 9. The CDR3 DNA is TGTGCCAGTACGCCAGACAGGGTTGGTGGCTACACCTTC. This codes for CASTPDRVGGYTF.

The J gene is TRBJ1-3, the V gene TRBV28, with D uncertain. V lost 6 bases to trimming and J lost 0 bases, with 3 bases between them. CDR3 length: 12 amino acids. Germline V gene sequence: CDR1 MDHEN, CDR2 SYDVKM. CDR3 coding DNA: TGTGCCAGCAGGGGCTCTGGAAACACCATATATTTT. This codes for CASRGSGNTIYF.

V and J are TRBV5-6 and TRBJ2-3; 11 nucleotides agree with TRBD2. Germline CDR1 and CDR2: SGHDT and YYEEEE. CDR3 length equals 15 residues. Losses at the gene ends were 0 bases for V and 6 bases for J; bases not matched to a gene: 3. The CDR3 loop reads CASSLVAGGPDTQYF. The DNA for the CDR3 is TGTGCCAGCAGCTTGGTAGCGGGGGGGCCCGATACGCAGTATTTT.

In its sample, this clonotype was seen a few times. The chain links TRBV28 to TRBJ2-7; no clear D gene. The ends were cut back, 6 bases at V and 1 base at J, with 4 bases in the middle. CDR3 size: 11 residues. The germline gives CDR1 MDHEN, CDR2 SYDVKM. The chain's CDR3 is CASSQSYEQYF. The DNA of the CDR3 is TGTGCCAGCAGCCAATCCTACGAGCAGTACTTC.

This clonotype has a handful of counts. The chain combines TRBV6-5 with TRBJ1-2, with no clear D. CDR3 length: 13 amino acids. The germline CDR1 and CDR2 sequences are MNHEY and SVGAGI. Trimming cost V 5 bases and J 6 bases, with 13 bases left between them. The CDR3 region has the DNA TGTGCCAGCAGTCCCCATGACGGGAATGGCTACACCTTC. Translation: CASSPHDGNGYTF.

This clonotype has only one observation. This rearrangement joins TRBV7-2 to TRBJ2-1; D may be TRBD2 (5 bases). The CDR3 spans 16 residues. Germline V gives CDR1 SGHTA, CDR2 FQGNSA. The V end lost 6 bases, the J end lost 0 bases, and 15 bases lay between the germline ends. CDR3 nucleotides: TGTGCCAGCAGTATCGCTCAGCGGTCCTCCTACAATGAGCAGTTCTTC. It specifies CASSIAQRSSYNEQFF.

The chain employs TRBV6-1 and TRBJ1-6; TRBD1 agrees at 7 bases. CDR3 length: 16 residues. Per the germline V gene, CDR1 is MNHNS and CDR2 is SASEGT. Trimming at V came to 5 bases and at J to 3 bases, leaving 7 bases not matched to a gene. CDR3 bases: TGTGCCAGCAGTTTCCGACAGGGTATCTATAATTCACCCCTCCACTTT. It specifies CASSFRQGIYNSPLHF.

The chain carries TRBV6-1 and TRBJ2-7; 8 bases line up with TRBD1. V lost 6 bases and J lost 3; bases outside the gene matches: 7. Germline CDR1 reads MNHNS; CDR2 reads SASEGT. CDR3 length: 14 residues. The CDR3 is CASRDRDRFYEQYF. CDR3 DNA sequence: TGTGCCAGCAGAGACCGGGACAGGTTCTACGAGCAGTACTTC.